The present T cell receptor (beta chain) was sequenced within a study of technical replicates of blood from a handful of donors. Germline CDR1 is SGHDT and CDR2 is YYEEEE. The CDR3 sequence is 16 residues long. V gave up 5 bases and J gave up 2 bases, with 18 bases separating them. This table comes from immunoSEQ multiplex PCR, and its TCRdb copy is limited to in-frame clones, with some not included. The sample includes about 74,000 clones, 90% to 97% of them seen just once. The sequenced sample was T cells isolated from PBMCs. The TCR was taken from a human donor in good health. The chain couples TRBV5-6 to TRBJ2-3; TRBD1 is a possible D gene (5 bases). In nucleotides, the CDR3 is TGTGCCAGCAGATTTGGGGTCAGGACATACACAGATACGCAGTATTTT. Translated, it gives CASRFGVRTYTDTQYF.